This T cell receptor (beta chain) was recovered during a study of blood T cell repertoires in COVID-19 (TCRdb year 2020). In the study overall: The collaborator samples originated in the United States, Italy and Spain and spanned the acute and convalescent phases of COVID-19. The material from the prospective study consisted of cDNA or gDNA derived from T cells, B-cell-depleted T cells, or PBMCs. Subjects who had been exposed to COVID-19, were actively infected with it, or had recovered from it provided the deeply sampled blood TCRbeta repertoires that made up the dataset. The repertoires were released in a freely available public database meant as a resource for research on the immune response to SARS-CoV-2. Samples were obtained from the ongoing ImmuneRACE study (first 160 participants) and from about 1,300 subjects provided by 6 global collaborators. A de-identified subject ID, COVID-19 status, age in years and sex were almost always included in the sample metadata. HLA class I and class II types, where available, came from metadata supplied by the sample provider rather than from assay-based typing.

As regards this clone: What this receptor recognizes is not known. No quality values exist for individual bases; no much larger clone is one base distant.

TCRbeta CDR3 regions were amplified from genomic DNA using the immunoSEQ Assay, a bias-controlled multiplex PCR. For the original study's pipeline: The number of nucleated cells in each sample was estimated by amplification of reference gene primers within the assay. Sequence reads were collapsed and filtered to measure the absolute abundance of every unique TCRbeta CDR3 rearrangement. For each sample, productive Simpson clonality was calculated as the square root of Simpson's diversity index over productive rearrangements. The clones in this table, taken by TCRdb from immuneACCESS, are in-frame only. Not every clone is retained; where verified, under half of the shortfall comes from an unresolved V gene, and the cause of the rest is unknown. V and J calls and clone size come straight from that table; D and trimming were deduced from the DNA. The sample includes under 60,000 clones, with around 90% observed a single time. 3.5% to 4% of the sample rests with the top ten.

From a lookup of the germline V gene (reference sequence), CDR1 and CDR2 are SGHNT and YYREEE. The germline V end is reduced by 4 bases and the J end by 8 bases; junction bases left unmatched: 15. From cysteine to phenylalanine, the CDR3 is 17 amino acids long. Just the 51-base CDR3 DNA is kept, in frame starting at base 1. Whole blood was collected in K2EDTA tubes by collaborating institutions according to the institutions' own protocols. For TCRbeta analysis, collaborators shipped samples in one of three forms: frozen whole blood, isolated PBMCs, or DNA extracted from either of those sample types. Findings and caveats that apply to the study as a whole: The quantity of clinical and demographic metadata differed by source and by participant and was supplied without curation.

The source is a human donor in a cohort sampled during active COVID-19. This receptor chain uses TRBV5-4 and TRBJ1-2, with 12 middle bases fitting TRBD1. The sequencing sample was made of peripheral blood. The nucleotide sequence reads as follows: TGTGCCAGCAGCAATGCTCTTGCCCCCGGGACAGGGGGCGGCTACACCTTC. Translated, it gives CASSNALAPGTGGGYTF.